These 12 T cell receptor beta chains share one sample of origin, sequenced in a study of T cells in Graves' hyperthyroidism and ophthalmopathy. The source material, RNA transcripts, was used to amplify TCR beta CDR3 regions. The HTBI set primed first-round TCR CDR3 RT-PCR. TCRdb analysed the multiplex PCR reads with MiXCR anew, one entry per CDR3 protein. The sample includes roughly 520,000 distinct CDR3 sequences, approximately 25% of them seen just once. Specimen: blood. The receptors come from a woman under 40 with Graves' ophthalmopathy.

This clonotype was observed at least ten times. J is TRBJ1-1 and V is TRBV2, with unresolved D. Per the germline V gene, CDR1 is SNHLY and CDR2 is FYNNEI. CDR3 length: 13 residues. Trimming pared 7 bases from V and 0 bases from J, leaving 9 bases between. The CDR3, as DNA: TGTGCCAGCAAGGTTGAAGTGAACACTGAAGCTTTCTTT. Translation: CASKVEVNTEAFF. Combining the CDR3 with reference TRBV2 and TRBJ1-1 gives the whole variable domain EPEVTQTPSHQVTQMGQEVILRCVPISNHLYFYWYRQILGQKVEFLVSFYNNEISEKSEIFDDQFSVERPDGSNFTLKIRSTKLEDSAMYFCASKVEVNTEAFFGQGTRLTVV.

This clonotype has a count of ten or more. J is TRBJ1-3 and V is TRBV12-3 or TRBV12-4; D is undetermined. The CDR3 length is 14 residues. V lost 1 base to trimming and J lost 2 bases, with 6 bases between them. The CDR3 loop is CASSLGLAGNTIYF. The CDR3 coding sequence is TGTGCCAGCAGTTTAGGCCTGGCTGGAAACACCATATATTTT.

The J gene is TRBJ2-2, the V gene TRBV7-2, with 8 nucleotides matching TRBD2. Germline loops: CDR1 SGHTA, CDR2 FQGNSA. The CDR3 consists of 15 residues. Trimming cost V 4 bases and J 5 bases; bases outside gene matches: 6. CDR3 nucleotides: TGTGCCAGCAGCTCCGTAGCGGGGCGGACCGGGGAGCTGTTTTTT. This translates into CASSSVAGRTGELFF.

Many counts were recorded for this clonotype. The chain couples TRBV10-3 to TRBJ2-2, with D maybe TRBD1 (5 bases). The ends were cut back, 3 bases at V and 0 bases at J, with 11 bases in the middle. Germline V gene lookup returns CDR1 ENHRY and CDR2 SYGVKD. This CDR3 contains 16 residues. The CDR3 region is CAISDKIGANTGELFF. CDR3 nucleotides: TGTGCCATCAGTGACAAGATAGGGGCGAACACCGGGGAGCTGTTTTTT.

This chain connects TRBV11-2 to TRBJ2-2; 10 bases fit TRBD1. V shed 5 bases, J shed 1 base, and the junction held 7 bases outside the gene matches. CDR3 size: 17 residues. CDR1 and CDR2 (germline): SGHAT, FQNNGV. The CDR3 DNA sequence: TGTGCCAGCAGCCGGGGACAGGGGTTGAGGAACACCGGGGAGCTGTTTTTT. It yields the protein CASSRGQGLRNTGELFF.

This clonotype was seen a few times. V usage is TRBV12-3 or TRBV12-4 and J usage is TRBJ1-2; no reliable D call. This CDR3 region has 13 residues. Between the trimmed V and J ends, which lost 4 bases and 1 base, there was a span of 7 bases. CDR3 sequence: CASSSWLNYGYTF. The CDR3, as DNA: TGTGCCAGCAGTTCGTGGCTTAACTATGGCTACACCTTC.

This clonotype has a count of ten or more. This chain links TRBV6-5 with TRBJ1-1; unclear D gene. Trimming took 7 bases from V and 2 from J, leaving 11 bases between them. Germline V gene data show CDR1 as MNHEY and CDR2 as SVGAGI. The CDR3 sequence is 13 residues long. CDR3 DNA: TGTGCCAGCAAAGGGTTCGTCAACACTGAAGCTTTCTTT. Encoded protein: CASKGFVNTEAFF.

Only one count was recorded for this clonotype. The J gene is TRBJ2-5, the V gene TRBV3-1, with 8 bases that match TRBD1. The CDR3 length is 14 residues. Germline V lookup: CDR1 LGHDT, CDR2 YNNKEL (reference sequence). Trimming cost V 5 bases and J 4 bases; bases outside gene matches: 6. The CDR3 DNA sequence: TGTGCCAGCAGCGTAGGGACAGGCGCAGAGACCCAGTACTTC. This gives the protein CASSVGTGAETQYF.

The sample holds one count of this clonotype. This rearrangement joins TRBV6-2 or TRBV6-3 to TRBJ1-6, with D perhaps matching TRBD1 (5 bases). Trimming took 6 bases from V and 10 from J, leaving 16 bases between them. The CDR3 loop spans 14 amino acids. Germline V gene data show CDR1 as MNHEY and CDR2 as SVGEGT. The CDR3 nucleotides are TGTGCCAGCAGCCCCGGGACGGACGTGTCACCCCTCCACTTT. It specifies CASSPGTDVSPLHF.

This clonotype was seen a few times. The chain joins TRBV7-9 to TRBJ2-2; either TRBD1 or TRBD2 may supply D (6 bases each). The CDR3 runs to 15 residues. The V gene's germline CDR1 is SEHNR and CDR2 FQNEAQ (reference sequence). Trimming cost V 0 bases and J 6 bases, with 11 bases left between them. DNA of the CDR3: TGTGCCAGCAGCTTAGCGGGGGGCGTCTCCGGGGAGCTGTTTTTT. This codes for CASSLAGGVSGELFF.

This clonotype came up many times. V gene TRBV11-2 combines with J gene TRBJ2-7, with D perhaps TRBD2 (6 bases). The germline gives CDR1 SGHAT, CDR2 FQNNGV. The CDR3 totals 14 residues. V lost 3 bases and J 0 bases, leaving 9 bases between the germline ends. The CDR3 sequence: CASSFHGGSYEQYF. The CDR3 DNA follows: TGTGCCAGCAGCTTCCACGGGGGCTCCTACGAGCAGTACTTC.

This clonotype was recorded at least ten times. The chain uses TRBV12-3 or TRBV12-4 and TRBJ2-7, with no clear D. Trimming removed 8 bases from V and 1 base from J, with 12 bases in between. The CDR3 is made up of 13 amino acids. The CDR3 coding sequence is TGTGCCAGCGTATCCTCGGGTTCCTACGAGCAGTACTTC. Protein: CASVSSGSYEQYF.